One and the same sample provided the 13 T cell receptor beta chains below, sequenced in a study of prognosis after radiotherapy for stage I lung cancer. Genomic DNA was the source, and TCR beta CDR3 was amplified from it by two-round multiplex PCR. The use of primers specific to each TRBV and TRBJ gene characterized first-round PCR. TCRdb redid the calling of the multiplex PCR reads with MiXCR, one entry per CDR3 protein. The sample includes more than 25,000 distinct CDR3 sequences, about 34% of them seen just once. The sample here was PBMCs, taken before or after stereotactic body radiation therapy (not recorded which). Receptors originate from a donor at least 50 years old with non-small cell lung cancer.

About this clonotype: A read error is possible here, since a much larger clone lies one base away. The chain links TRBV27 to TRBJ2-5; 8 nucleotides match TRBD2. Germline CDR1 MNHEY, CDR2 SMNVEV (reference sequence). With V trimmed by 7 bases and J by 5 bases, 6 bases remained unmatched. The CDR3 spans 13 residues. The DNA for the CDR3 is TGTGCCAGCATCCTAGGCGGGAGGGAGACCCAGTACTTC. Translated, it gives CASILGGRETQYF.

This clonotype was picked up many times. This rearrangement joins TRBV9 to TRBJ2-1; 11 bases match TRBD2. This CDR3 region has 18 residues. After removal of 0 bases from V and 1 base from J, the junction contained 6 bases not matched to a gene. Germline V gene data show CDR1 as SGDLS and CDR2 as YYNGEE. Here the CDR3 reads CASSVVSTSGASYNEQFF. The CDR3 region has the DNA TGTGCCAGCAGCGTAGTTTCGACTAGCGGGGCTTCCTACAATGAGCAGTTCTTC.

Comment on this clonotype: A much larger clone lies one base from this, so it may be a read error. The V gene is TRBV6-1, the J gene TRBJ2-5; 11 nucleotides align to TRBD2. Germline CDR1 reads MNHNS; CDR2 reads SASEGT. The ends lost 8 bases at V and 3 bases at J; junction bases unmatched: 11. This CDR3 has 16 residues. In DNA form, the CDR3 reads TGTGCCAGCCTACCCTTCCCACTAGCGGGAGAAGAGACCCAGTACTTC. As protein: CASLPFPLAGEETQYF.

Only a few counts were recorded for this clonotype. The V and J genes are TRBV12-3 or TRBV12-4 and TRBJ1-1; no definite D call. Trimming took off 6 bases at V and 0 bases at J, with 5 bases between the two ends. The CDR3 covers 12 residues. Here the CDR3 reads CASRQMNTEAFF. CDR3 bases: TGTGCCAGCAGACAGATGAACACTGAAGCTTTCTTT.

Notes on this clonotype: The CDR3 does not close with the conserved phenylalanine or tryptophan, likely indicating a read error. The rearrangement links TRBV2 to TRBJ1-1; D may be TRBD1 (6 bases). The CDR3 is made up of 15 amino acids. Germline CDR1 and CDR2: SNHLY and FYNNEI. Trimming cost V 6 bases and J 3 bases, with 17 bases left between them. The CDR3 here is CASRMLRDKDTEAFS. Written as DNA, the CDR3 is TGTGCCAGCAGGATGCTCCGGGACAAAGACACTGAAGCTTTCTCT.

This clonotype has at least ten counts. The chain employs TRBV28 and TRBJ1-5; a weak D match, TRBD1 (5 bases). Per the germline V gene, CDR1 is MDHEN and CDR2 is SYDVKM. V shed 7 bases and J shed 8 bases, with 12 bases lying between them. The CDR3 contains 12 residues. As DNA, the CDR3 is TGTGCCAGCACCTTGGGGGGTGAGCCCCAGCATTTT. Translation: CASTLGGEPQHF.

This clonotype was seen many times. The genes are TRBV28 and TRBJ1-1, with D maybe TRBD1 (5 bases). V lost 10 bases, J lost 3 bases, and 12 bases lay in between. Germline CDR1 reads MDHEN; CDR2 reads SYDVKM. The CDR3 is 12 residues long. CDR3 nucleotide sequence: TGTGCCACCCTTCTGGGGGACACTGAAGCTTTCTTT. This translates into CATLLGDTEAFF. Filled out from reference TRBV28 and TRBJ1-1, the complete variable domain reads DVKVTQSSRYLVKRTGEKVFLECVQDMDHENMFWYRQDPGLGLRLIYFSYDVKMKEKGDIPEGYSVSREKKERFSLILESASTNQTSMYLCATLLGDTEAFFGQGTRLTVV.

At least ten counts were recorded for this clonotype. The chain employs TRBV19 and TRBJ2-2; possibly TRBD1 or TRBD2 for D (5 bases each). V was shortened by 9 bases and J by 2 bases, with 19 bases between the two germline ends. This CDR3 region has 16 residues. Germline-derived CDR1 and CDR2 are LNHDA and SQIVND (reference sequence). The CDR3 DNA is TGTGCCAGCACAAATACCGGGACCGCTAACACCGGGGAGCTGTTTTTT. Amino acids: CASTNTGTANTGELFF. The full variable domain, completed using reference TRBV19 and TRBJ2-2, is DGGITQSPKYLFRKEGQNVTLSCEQNLNHDAMYWYRQDPGQGLRLIYYSQIVNDFQKGDIAEGYSVSREKKESFPLTVTSAQKNPTAFYLCASTNTGTANTGELFFGEGSRLTVL.

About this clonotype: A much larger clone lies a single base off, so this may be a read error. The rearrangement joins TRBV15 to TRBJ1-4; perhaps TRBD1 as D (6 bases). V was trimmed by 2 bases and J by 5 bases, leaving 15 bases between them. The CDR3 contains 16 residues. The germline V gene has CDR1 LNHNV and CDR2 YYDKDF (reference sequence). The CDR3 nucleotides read TGTGCCACCAGCAGATATAGGGGGAGTTCCAATGAAAAACTGTTTTTT. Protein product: CATSRYRGSSNEKLFF.

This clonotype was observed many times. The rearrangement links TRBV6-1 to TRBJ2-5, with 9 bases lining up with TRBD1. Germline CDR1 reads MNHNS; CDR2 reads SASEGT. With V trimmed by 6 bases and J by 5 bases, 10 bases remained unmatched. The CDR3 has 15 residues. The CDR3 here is CASSKSTGGGETQYF. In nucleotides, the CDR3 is TGTGCCAGCAGCAAATCTACAGGGGGCGGGGAGACCCAGTACTTC.

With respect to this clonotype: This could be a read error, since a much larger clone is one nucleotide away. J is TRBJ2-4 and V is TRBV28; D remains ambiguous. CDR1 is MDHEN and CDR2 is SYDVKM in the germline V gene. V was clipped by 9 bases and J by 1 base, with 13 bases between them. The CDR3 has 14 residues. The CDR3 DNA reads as TGTGCCAGAAGTCGAGAGGTTGCCAAAAACATTCAGTACTTC. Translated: CARSREVAKNIQYF.

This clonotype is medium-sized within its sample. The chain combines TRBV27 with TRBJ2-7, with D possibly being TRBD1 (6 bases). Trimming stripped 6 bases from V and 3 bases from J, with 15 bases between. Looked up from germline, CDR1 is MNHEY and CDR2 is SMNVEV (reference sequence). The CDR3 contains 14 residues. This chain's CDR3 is CASRPLGGGYEQYF. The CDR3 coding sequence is TGTGCCAGCAGACCCCTAGGGGGTGGCTACGAGCAGTACTTC.

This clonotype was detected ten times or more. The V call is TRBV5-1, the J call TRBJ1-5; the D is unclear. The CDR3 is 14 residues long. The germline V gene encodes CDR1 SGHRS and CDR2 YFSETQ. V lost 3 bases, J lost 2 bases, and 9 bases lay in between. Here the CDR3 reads CASSSTAGNQPQHF. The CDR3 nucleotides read TGCGCCAGCAGCTCGACTGCTGGCAATCAGCCCCAGCATTTT.